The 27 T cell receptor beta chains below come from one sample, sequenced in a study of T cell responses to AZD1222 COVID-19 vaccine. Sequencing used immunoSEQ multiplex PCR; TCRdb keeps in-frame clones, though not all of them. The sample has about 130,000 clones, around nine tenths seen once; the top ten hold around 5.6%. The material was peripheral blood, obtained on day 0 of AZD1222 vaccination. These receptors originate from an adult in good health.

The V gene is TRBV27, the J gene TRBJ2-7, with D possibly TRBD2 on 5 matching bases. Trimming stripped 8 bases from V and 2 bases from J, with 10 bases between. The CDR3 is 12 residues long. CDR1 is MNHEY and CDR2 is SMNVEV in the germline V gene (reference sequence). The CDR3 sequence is CASAGITYEQYF. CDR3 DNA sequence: TGTGCCAGCGCCGGGATTACCTACGAGCAGTACTTC.

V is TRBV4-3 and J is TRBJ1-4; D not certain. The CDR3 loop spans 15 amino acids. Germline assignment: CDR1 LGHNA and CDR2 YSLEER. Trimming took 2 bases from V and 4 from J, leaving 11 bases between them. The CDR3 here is CASSQTRAVNEKLFF. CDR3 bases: TGCGCCAGCAGCCAAACTCGGGCAGTTAATGAAAAACTGTTTTTT.

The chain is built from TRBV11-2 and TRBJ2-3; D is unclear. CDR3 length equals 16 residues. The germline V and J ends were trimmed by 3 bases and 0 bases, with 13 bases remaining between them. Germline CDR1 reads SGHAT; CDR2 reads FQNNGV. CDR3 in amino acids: CASSFSVALSTDTQYF. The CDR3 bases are TGTGCCAGCAGCTTTTCAGTAGCACTTAGCACAGATACGCAGTATTTT.

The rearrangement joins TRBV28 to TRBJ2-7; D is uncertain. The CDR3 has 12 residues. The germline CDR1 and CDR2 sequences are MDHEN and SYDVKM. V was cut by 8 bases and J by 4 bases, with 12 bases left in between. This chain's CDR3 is CASLRFSYEQYF. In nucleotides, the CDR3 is TGTGCCAGCCTCAGGTTTAGTTACGAGCAGTACTTC.

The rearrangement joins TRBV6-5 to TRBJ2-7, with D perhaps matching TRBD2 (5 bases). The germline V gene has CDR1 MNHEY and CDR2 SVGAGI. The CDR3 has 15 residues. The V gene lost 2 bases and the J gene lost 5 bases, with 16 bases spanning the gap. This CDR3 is CASSYMRAGEDEQYF. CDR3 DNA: TGTGCCAGCAGTTACATGAGGGCAGGTGAAGACGAGCAGTACTTC.

The CDR3 bases are TGTGCCAGCAGCTTCCGAGGGGCCGACGAGCAGTACTTC. Translation gives CASSFRGADEQYF. V usage is TRBV5-6 and J usage is TRBJ2-7; D assignment may be TRBD1 or TRBD2 (5 bases each). Germline CDR1 reads SGHDT; CDR2 reads YYEEEE. The CDR3 is made up of 13 amino acids. Trimming left V 2 bases short and J 5 bases short, with 11 bases between.

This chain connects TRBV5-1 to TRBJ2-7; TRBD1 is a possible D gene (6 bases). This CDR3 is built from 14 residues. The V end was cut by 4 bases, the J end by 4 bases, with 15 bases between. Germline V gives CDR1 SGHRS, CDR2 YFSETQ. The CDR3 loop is CASSEDSQIYEQYF. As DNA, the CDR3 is TGCGCCAGCAGCGAGGACAGCCAAATTTACGAGCAGTACTTC.

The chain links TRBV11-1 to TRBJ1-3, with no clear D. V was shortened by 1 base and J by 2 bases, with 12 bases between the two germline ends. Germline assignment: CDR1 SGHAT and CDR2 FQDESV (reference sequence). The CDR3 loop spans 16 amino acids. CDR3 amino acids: CASSLGRTDPGNTIYF. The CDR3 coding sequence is TGTGCCAGCAGCTTAGGAAGGACCGATCCTGGAAACACCATATATTTT.

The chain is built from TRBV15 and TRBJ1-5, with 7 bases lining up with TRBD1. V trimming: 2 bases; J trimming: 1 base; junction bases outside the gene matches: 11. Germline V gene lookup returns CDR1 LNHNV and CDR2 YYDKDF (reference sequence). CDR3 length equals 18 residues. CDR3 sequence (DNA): TGTGCCACCAGCAGATCCCTCGGGACAGTCGGGAGCAATCAGCCCCAGCATTTT. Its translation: CATSRSLGTVGSNQPQHF.

The CDR3 protein is CASSFDQTNTGELFF. The CDR3 DNA reads TGCGCCAGCAGCTTTGATCAGACGAACACCGGGGAGCTGTTTTTT. The J gene is TRBJ2-2, the V gene TRBV5-1, with no clear D. Germline CDR1 SGHRS, CDR2 YFSETQ. This CDR3 has 15 residues. Between the trimmed V and J ends, which lost 2 bases and 0 bases, there was a span of 8 bases.

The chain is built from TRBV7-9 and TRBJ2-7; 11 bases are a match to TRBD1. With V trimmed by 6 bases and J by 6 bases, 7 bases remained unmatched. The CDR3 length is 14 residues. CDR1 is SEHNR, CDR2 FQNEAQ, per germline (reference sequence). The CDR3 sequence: CASRTGTGGGEQYF. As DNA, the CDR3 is TGTGCCAGCAGGACCGGGACAGGGGGAGGCGAGCAGTACTTC.

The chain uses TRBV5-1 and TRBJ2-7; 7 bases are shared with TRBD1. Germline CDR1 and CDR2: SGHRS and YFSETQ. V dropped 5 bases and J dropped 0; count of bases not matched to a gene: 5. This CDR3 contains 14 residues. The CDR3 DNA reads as TGCGCCAGCAGGGGACAGCCTAACTCCTACGAGCAGTACTTC. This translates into CASRGQPNSYEQYF.

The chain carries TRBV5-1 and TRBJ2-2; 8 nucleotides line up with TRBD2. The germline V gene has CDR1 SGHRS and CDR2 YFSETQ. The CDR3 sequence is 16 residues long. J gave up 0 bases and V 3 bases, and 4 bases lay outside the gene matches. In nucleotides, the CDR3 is TGCGCCAGCAGCTCACCGGGACTAGCGAACACCGGGGAGCTGTTTTTT. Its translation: CASSSPGLANTGELFF.

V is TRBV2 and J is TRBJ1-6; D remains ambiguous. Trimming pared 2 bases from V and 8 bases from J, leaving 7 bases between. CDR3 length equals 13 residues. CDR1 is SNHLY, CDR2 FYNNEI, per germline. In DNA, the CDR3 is TGTGCCAGCAGTGAATGGAGGGATTCACCCCTCCACTTT. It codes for CASSEWRDSPLHF.

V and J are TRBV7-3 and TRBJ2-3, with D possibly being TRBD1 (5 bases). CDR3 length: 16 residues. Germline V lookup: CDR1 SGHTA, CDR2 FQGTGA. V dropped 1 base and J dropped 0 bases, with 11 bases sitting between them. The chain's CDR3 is CASSLMQGASTDTQYF. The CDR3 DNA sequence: TGTGCCAGCAGCTTAATGCAGGGTGCAAGCACAGATACGCAGTATTTT.

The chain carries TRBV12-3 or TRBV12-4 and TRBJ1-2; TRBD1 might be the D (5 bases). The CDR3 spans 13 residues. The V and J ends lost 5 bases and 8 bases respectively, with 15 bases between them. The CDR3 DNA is TGTGCCAGCAGTCCTTTCCGGGACGGGGGCTACACCTTC. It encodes CASSPFRDGGYTF.

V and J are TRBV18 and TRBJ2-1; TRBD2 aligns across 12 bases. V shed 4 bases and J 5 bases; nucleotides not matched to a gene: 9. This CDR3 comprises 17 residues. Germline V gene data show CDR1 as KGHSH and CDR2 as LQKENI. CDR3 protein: CASSRRSTSGRDNEQFF. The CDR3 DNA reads TGTGCCAGCTCACGACGGTCGACTAGCGGGAGAGACAATGAGCAGTTCTTC.

The CDR3 DNA reads as TGTGCCAGCAGCGTAGGTATCTCTGGAAACACCATATATTTT. It is translated as CASSVGISGNTIYF. V is TRBV9 and J is TRBJ1-3; D gene uncertain. The V and J ends lost 0 bases and 0 bases respectively, with 4 bases between them. CDR1 and CDR2 (germline): SGDLS, YYNGEE. This CDR3 region has 14 residues.

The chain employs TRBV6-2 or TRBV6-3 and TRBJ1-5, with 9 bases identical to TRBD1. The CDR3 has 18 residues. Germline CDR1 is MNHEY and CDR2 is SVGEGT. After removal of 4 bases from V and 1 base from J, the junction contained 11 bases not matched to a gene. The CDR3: CASSFSRDRASSNQPQHF. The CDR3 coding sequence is TGTGCCAGCAGTTTTAGCCGGGACAGGGCGTCGAGCAATCAGCCCCAGCATTTT.

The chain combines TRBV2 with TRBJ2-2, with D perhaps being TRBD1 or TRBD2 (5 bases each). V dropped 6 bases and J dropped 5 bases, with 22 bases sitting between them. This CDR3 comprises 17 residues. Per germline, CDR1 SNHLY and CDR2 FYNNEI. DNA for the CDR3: TGTGCCAGCAGCCTCCGGGACCCCGCAGGATCGACCGGGGAGCTGTTTTTT. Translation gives CASSLRDPAGSTGELFF.

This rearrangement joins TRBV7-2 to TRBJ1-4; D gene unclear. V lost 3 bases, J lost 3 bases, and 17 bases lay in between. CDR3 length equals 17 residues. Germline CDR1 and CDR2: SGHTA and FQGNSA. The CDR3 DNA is TGTGCCAGCAGCTTCCAAGGGAGGCTCGTAGCTAATGAAAAACTGTTTTTT. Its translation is CASSFQGRLVANEKLFF.

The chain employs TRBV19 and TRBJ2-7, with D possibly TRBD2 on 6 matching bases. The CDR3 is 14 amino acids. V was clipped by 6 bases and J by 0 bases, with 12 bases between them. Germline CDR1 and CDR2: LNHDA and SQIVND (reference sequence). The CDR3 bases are TGTGCCAGTAGCCCAGGGACTGCCTCCTACGAGCAGTACTTC. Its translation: CASSPGTASYEQYF. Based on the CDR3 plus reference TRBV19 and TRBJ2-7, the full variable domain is DGGITQSPKYLFRKEGQNVTLSCEQNLNHDAMYWYRQDPGQGLRLIYYSQIVNDFQKGDIAEGYSVSREKKESFPLTVTSAQKNPTAFYLCASSPGTASYEQYFGPGTRLTVT.

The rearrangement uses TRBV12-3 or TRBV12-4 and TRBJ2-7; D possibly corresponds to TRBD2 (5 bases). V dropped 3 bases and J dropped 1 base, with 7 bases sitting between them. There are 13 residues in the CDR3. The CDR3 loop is CASSFGESYEQYF. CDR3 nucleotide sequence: TGTGCCAGCAGTTTTGGGGAGTCCTACGAGCAGTACTTC.

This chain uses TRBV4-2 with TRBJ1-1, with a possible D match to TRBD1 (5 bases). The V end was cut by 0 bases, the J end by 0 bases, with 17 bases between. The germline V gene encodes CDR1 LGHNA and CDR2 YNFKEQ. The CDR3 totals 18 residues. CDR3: CASSQEGPGRRMNTEAFF. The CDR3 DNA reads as TGTGCCAGCAGCCAAGAGGGTCCGGGACGCAGAATGAACACTGAAGCTTTCTTT.

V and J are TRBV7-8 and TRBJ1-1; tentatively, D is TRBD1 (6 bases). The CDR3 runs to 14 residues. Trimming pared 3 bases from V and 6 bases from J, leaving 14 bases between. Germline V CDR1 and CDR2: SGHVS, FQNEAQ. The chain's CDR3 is CASSLHREVAEAFF. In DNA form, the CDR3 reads TGTGCCAGCAGCTTGCACAGGGAGGTGGCTGAAGCTTTCTTT.

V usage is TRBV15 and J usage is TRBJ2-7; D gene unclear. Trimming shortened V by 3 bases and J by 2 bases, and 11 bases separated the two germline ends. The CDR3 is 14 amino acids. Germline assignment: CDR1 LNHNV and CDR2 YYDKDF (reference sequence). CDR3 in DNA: TGTGCCACCAGCAGGTCTAGTCGGACCTACGAGCAGTACTTC. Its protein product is CATSRSSRTYEQYF.

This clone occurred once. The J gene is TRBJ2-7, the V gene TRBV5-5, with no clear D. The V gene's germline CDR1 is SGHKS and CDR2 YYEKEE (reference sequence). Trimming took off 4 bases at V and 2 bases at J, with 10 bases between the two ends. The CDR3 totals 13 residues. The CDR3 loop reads CASSTTVTYEQYF. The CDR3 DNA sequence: TGTGCCAGCAGCACCACAGTTACCTACGAGCAGTACTTC.